Below are 16 T cell receptor beta chains sequenced from a single sample in a study of cytotoxic CD8 clonotypes in ibrutinib-treated CLL. Sequencing was performed with immunoSEQ multiplex PCR; in TCRdb, only in-frame clones are kept and a portion is missing. The table records some 290,000 clones, about 80% of them present only once. The sample here was PBMCs, taken before ibrutinib treatment. The receptors stem from a human donor with chronic lymphocytic leukemia.

CDR3 amino acids: CASSLRSGSLQTQYF. The CDR3 DNA reads as TGTGCCAGCAGCTTAAGATCCGGCAGCCTGCAGACCCAGTACTTC. The chain uses TRBV11-3 and TRBJ2-5; D is unclear. Trimming left V 2 bases short and J 6 bases short, with 16 bases between. This CDR3 region has 15 residues. Germline assignment: CDR1 SGHNT and CDR2 YENEEA.

This chain joins TRBV29-1 and TRBJ1-1, with unresolved D. V was clipped by 6 bases and J by 3 bases, with 11 bases between them. Per germline, CDR1 SQVTM and CDR2 ANQGSEA. The length of the CDR3 is 12 residues. The CDR3 sequence is CSVLGPDTEAFF. DNA for the CDR3: TGCAGCGTGTTAGGGCCGGACACTGAAGCTTTCTTT.

The chain has TRBV28 and TRBJ2-1, with D possibly TRBD1 on 6 matching bases. V was trimmed by 5 bases and J by 8 bases, leaving 19 bases between them. Germline V CDR1 and CDR2: MDHEN, SYDVKM. The length of the CDR3 is 15 residues. CDR3 coding DNA: TGTGCCAGCAGTATAACCGGGGACATGAACCATGAGCAGTTCTTC. This codes for CASSITGDMNHEQFF.

The chain joins TRBV25-1 to TRBJ1-1; TRBD1 aligns across 8 bases. The CDR3 is 14 residues long. Germline CDR1 and CDR2: MGHDK and SYGVNS. Losses at the gene ends were 5 bases for V and 6 bases for J; bases not matched to a gene: 8. The chain's CDR3 is CASSPDRGWAEAFF. In DNA, the CDR3 is TGTGCCAGCAGTCCCGACAGGGGTTGGGCTGAAGCTTTCTTT.

This clone came up a few times. The rearrangement joins TRBV19 to TRBJ2-1; D gene unclear. Germline V gene lookup returns CDR1 LNHDA and CDR2 SQIVND (reference sequence). CDR3 length equals 13 residues. The V end was cut by 5 bases, the J end by 1 base, with 6 bases between. The CDR3 region has the DNA TGTGCCAGTAGTCCCACGTCCTACAATGAGCAGTTCTTC. It encodes CASSPTSYNEQFF.

The V gene is TRBV13, the J gene TRBJ2-7; D is perhaps TRBD2 (6 bases). The CDR3 is 14 residues long. Germline V gene data show CDR1 as PRHDT and CDR2 as FYEKMQ (reference sequence). V dropped 0 bases and J dropped 5 bases, with 11 bases sitting between them. The CDR3 loop is CASSLGRGRNEQYF. The CDR3 DNA reads TGTGCCAGCAGCTTAGGCCGGGGGAGGAACGAGCAGTACTTC.

The chain couples TRBV2 to TRBJ1-2; D ambiguous. Germline V gene sequence: CDR1 SNHLY, CDR2 FYNNEI. The CDR3 length is 13 residues. Trimming pared 10 bases from V and 4 bases from J, leaving 16 bases between. The chain's CDR3 is CATCWGTAYGYTF. The CDR3 DNA sequence: TGTGCCACCTGTTGGGGAACGGCCTATGGCTACACCTTC.

This chain's CDR3 is CASSQEFVAERYEQYF. CDR3 DNA sequence: TGTGCCAGCAGCCAAGAGTTCGTAGCGGAGCGCTACGAGCAGTACTTC. The gene calls are TRBV4-2 and TRBJ2-7; maybe TRBD2 (6 bases). Trimming shortened V by 0 bases and J by 3 bases, and 15 bases separated the two germline ends. The CDR3 has 16 residues. Germline V CDR1 and CDR2: LGHNA, YNFKEQ.

J is TRBJ1-1 and V is TRBV11-2; possible D gene TRBD1, 5 bases. The CDR3 length is 14 residues. Trimming left V 3 bases short and J 6 bases short, with 14 bases between. The germline V gene has CDR1 SGHAT and CDR2 FQNNGV. CDR3 in amino acids: CASSFRFRDAEAFF. In nucleotides, the CDR3 is TGTGCCAGCAGCTTTAGGTTCAGGGACGCTGAAGCTTTCTTT.

The chain recombines TRBV30 with TRBJ2-1, with 9 bases that match TRBD2. CDR3 size: 14 residues. Germline CDR1 is GTSNPN and CDR2 is SVGIG (reference sequence). Losses at the gene ends were 3 bases for V and 7 bases for J; bases not matched to a gene: 7. This CDR3 is CAWRGTSLVNEQFF. The CDR3 DNA reads as TGTGCCTGGAGGGGGACTAGCTTGGTGAATGAGCAGTTCTTC.

The V call is TRBV29-1, the J call TRBJ1-5; TRBD1 is a possible D gene (6 bases). Trimming left V 6 bases short and J 2 bases short, with 14 bases between. The CDR3 is made up of 14 amino acids. CDR1 and CDR2 from the germline V gene are SQVTM and ANQGSEA. CDR3 amino acids: CSVAQGNGNQPQHF. CDR3 DNA sequence: TGCAGCGTGGCTCAGGGGAATGGCAATCAGCCCCAGCATTTT.

This clone was counted only a few times. The chain is built from TRBV28 and TRBJ1-2; no firm D call. Germline lookup yields CDR1 MDHEN and CDR2 SYDVKM. The V gene lost 6 bases and the J gene lost 2 bases, with 4 bases spanning the gap. This CDR3 contains 11 residues. CDR3 region: CASRRNYGYTF. The DNA of the CDR3 is TGTGCCAGCAGGAGGAACTATGGCTACACCTTC.

The chain combines TRBV5-1 with TRBJ1-2; TRBD1 matches at 7 bases. Germline CDR1 is SGHRS and CDR2 is YFSETQ. This CDR3 has 15 amino acids. J gave up 4 bases and V 0 bases, and 6 bases lay outside the gene matches. The CDR3 DNA reads TGCGCCAGCAGCTTGGCCGGGACAGTAATCTATGGCTACACCTTC. Encoded protein: CASSLAGTVIYGYTF.

This clone was detected once. V usage is TRBV10-3 and J usage is TRBJ1-4, with no clear D. The V gene's germline CDR1 is ENHRY and CDR2 SYGVKD. The CDR3 spans 13 residues. V lost 3 bases and J 3 bases, leaving 5 bases between the germline ends. The CDR3 DNA reads TGTGCCATCAGTGACAGGCCTAATGAAAAACTGTTTTTT. This sequence encodes CAISDRPNEKLFF.

This sequence joins TRBV7-2 and TRBJ2-3; 7 positions match TRBD2. V lost 1 base and J lost 6; bases outside the gene matches: 7. CDR3 length: 15 amino acids. In germline, CDR1 is SGHTA, CDR2 FQGNSA. CDR3: CASSLVATGGDTQYF. The CDR3 DNA reads TGTGCCAGCAGCTTAGTGGCTACCGGGGGGGATACGCAGTATTTT.

J is TRBJ2-7 and V is TRBV6-5, with a tentative D call TRBD2 (6 bases). Germline values: CDR1 MNHEY, CDR2 SVGAGI. The ends were cut back, 8 bases at V and 3 bases at J, with 14 bases in the middle. CDR3 length: 13 residues. The chain's CDR3 is CASRNPSVYEQYF. Written as DNA, the CDR3 is TGTGCCAGCCGTAATCCTAGCGTCTACGAGCAGTACTTC.